This T cell receptor (beta chain) was captured in a study of cytomegalovirus exposure and HLA in healthy donors. Study-wide context: Around 200 million T cells yielded approximately 100 million unique TCR beta sequences, as an earlier analysis found. Roughly 85 million unique TCRs from HLA-typed donors made up an early data release.

Whole-study findings and limits: Apparent HLA restriction characterized most CMV-associated TCR beta chains in a later analysis. A link between a missense DCLRE1C variant and TCR beta V- and J-gene trimming emerged from a later analysis.

Points on this clone: Its specificity is unknown.

Both 60 Vbeta primers and 13 Jbeta primers went into the PCR. Measured with immunoSEQ multiplex PCR; TCRdb has only the in-frame clones, and not every one. This table has about 170,000 clones, over 80% appearing once. V lost 0 bases and J 0 bases, leaving 12 bases between the germline ends. CDR1 and CDR2 from the germline V gene are LGHNA and YNFKEQ. The CDR3 is made up of 16 amino acids. The chain employs TRBV4-2 and TRBJ2-7, with D uncertain. Sequences were obtained from PBMCs. The TCR comes from a boy aged 2 to 9 in good health and CMV-seronegative. The CDR3 here is CASSQEPSQLSYEQYF. In DNA, the CDR3 is TGTGCCAGCAGCCAAGAGCCATCTCAACTCTCCTACGAGCAGTACTTC.